Listed here are 9 T cell receptor beta chains from one sample, sequenced in a study of blood T cell repertoires in COVID-19. The protocol was immunoSEQ multiplex PCR, while the TCRdb copy is restricted to in-frame clones and leaves out a portion. The sample lists about 140,000 clones; 88% were seen once. The sequencing sample was made of peripheral blood. The origin of the receptors is a woman aged 45-65 years with acute or convalescent COVID-19.

The J gene is TRBJ1-2, the V gene TRBV15, with TRBD1 matching over 8 bases. Looked up from germline, CDR1 is LNHNV and CDR2 is YYDKDF (reference sequence). J gave up 5 bases and V 0 bases, and 5 bases lay outside the gene matches. This CDR3 region has 15 residues. In DNA, the CDR3 is TGTGCCACCAGCAGAGATTCGACAGGGGCTTATGGCTACACCTTC. This codes for CATSRDSTGAYGYTF.

The V gene is TRBV6-5, the J gene TRBJ1-1; no firm D call. Germline V lookup: CDR1 MNHEY, CDR2 SVGAGI. CDR3 length: 15 amino acids. Trimming pared 2 bases from V and 6 bases from J, leaving 16 bases between. As DNA, the CDR3 is TGTGCCAGCAGTTACAGCCTGAGGCCTCGCGCTGAAGCTTTCTTT. The encoded protein is CASSYSLRPRAEAFF.

The chain is built from TRBV24-1 and TRBJ2-1; the D gene is possibly TRBD1 (6 bases). The germline CDR1 and CDR2 sequences are KGHDR and SFDVKD. Trimming stripped 3 bases from V and 8 bases from J, with 13 bases between. The CDR3 spans 14 residues. The CDR3 bases are TGTGCCACCAGTGATGGGGGCCCTTGGGATGAGCAGTTCTTC. Amino acid sequence: CATSDGGPWDEQFF.

This rearrangement joins TRBV12-3 or TRBV12-4 to TRBJ1-4; D is undetermined. The ends were cut back, 4 bases at V and 7 bases at J, with 7 bases in the middle. The CDR3 is 12 amino acids. The CDR3 loop reads CASSSGGEKLFF. The DNA of the CDR3 is TGTGCCAGCAGTTCTGGCGGTGAAAAACTGTTTTTT.

This chain uses TRBV5-4 with TRBJ2-6; 7 bases line up with TRBD1. The CDR3 consists of 17 residues. Germline CDR1 reads SGHNT; CDR2 reads YYREEE (reference sequence). V dropped 7 bases and J dropped 0; count of bases not matched to a gene: 10. The CDR3 region has the DNA TGTGCCAGCGACGCCGGGACAGCGAGCTCTGGGGCCAACGTCCTGACTTTC. Encoded protein: CASDAGTASSGANVLTF.

The chain couples TRBV19 to TRBJ1-3, with D perhaps TRBD1 (6 bases). The CDR3 loop spans 16 amino acids. CDR1 LNHDA and CDR2 SQIVND come from the germline V gene (reference sequence). Deletions cut 8 bases from V and 3 bases from J, with 20 bases between. For the CDR3, the DNA is TGTGCCAGTGGGCTTTATGGGGGGGCAAGTGGAAACACCATATATTTT. Translated, it gives CASGLYGGASGNTIYF. Based on the CDR3 plus reference TRBV19 and TRBJ1-3, the full variable domain is DGGITQSPKYLFRKEGQNVTLSCEQNLNHDAMYWYRQDPGQGLRLIYYSQIVNDFQKGDIAEGYSVSREKKESFPLTVTSAQKNPTAFYLCASGLYGGASGNTIYFGEGSWLTVV.

The J gene is TRBJ1-3, the V gene TRBV4-2; no firm D call. The CDR3 runs to 16 residues. Trimming took off 0 bases at V and 0 bases at J, with 9 bases between the two ends. The V gene's germline CDR1 is LGHNA and CDR2 YNFKEQ. CDR3 region: CASSQESGSSGNTIYF. DNA of the CDR3: TGTGCCAGCAGCCAAGAGTCGGGGAGCTCTGGAAACACCATATATTTT.

This clone showed up just a few times. The chain joins TRBV6-5 to TRBJ1-2; 9 bases fit TRBD1. The V and J ends lost 6 bases and 6 bases, in that order; junction bases with no gene match: 5. Germline CDR1 MNHEY, CDR2 SVGAGI. The CDR3 runs 13 residues. The CDR3 region is CASSTGQGDGYTF. In DNA form, the CDR3 reads TGTGCCAGCAGCACGGGACAGGGAGATGGCTACACCTTC.

The chain combines TRBV5-4 with TRBJ2-7; D perhaps matches TRBD1 (5 bases). CDR3 length: 14 amino acids. CDR1 is SGHNT, CDR2 YYREEE, per germline (reference sequence). V shed 4 bases and J shed 0 bases, with 11 bases lying between them. The CDR3 bases are TGTGCCAGCAGCGACAGCGCTAGCTCCTACGAGCAGTACTTC. Protein sequence: CASSDSASSYEQYF.